This is a list of T cell receptor beta chains from one sample in a study of T cell responses to AZD1222 COVID-19 vaccine. Measured with immunoSEQ multiplex PCR; TCRdb has only the in-frame clones, and not every one. The data hold around 190,000 clones, with roughly 94% observed a single time. Sequencing used peripheral blood, obtained 28 days after the second AZD1222 dose. All receptors derive from an adult who received the AZD1222 COVID-19 vaccine. Both conserved end residues are part of each CDR3. A D gene is named only where the DNA matches it firmly. The size entry is marked missing in some rows and otherwise reads once, few, many or a size class.

d_gene	v_gene	abundance	j_gene	CDR3nt	CDR3aa
TRBD1	TRBV7-9	NA	TRBJ1-1	TGTGCCAGCAGCTGGCCAAGGGGGCGAGGGATGAACACTGAAGCTTTCTTT	CASSWPRGRGMNTEAFF
TRBD1	TRBV3-1/TRBV3-2	NA	TRBJ1-5	TGTGCCAGCAGCCCTGGGACAGGGTGGGGTCAGCCCCAGCATTTT	CASSPGTGWGQPQHF
NA	TRBV19	NA	TRBJ1-4	TGTGCCAGTGGCCCCGCGATCGGAACTAATGAAAAACTGTTTTTT	CASGPAIGTNEKLFF
NA	TRBV19	NA	TRBJ1-1	TGTGCCGGCGATCGGGAGTCGGACACTGAAGCTTTCTTT	CAGDRESDTEAFF
NA	TRBV5-1	NA	TRBJ1-1	TGCGCCACACCGCCGGGGGGCACTGAAGCTTTCTTT	CATPPGGTEAFF
NA	TRBV6-6	NA	TRBJ1-2	TGTGCCAGCAGGGGGGGGGACTATGGCTACACCTTC	CASRGGDYGYTF
NA	TRBV27	NA	TRBJ2-7	TGTGCCAGCAGTTCTCCCGGCGGCCTCTCCTACGAGCAGTACTTC	CASSSPGGLSYEQYF
NA	TRBV2	NA	TRBJ2-5	TGTGCCAGCAGTAGGAGGGTTCAAGAGACCCAGTACTTC	CASSRRVQETQYF
NA	TRBV5-6	NA	TRBJ1-2	TGTGCCAGCAGCTTGGATGCGGGGGACTATGGCTACACCTTC	CASSLDAGDYGYTF
NA	TRBV18	NA	TRBJ1-4	TGTGCCAGCTCACTCAGACAAGCTAATGAAAAACTGTTTTTT	CASSLRQANEKLFF
NA	TRBV3-1/TRBV3-2	NA	TRBJ1-1	TGTGCCAGCAGCCGAACGGCGGGCGGCACTGAAGCTTTCTTT	CASSRTAGGTEAFF
TRBD1	TRBV2	NA	TRBJ1-2	TGTGCCAGTCTTACGTATGGGGGACAGGGCGTTAACTATGGCTACACCTTC	CASLTYGGQGVNYGYTF
NA	TRBV11-3	NA	TRBJ1-1	TGTGCCAGCAGCGGCGGGGGGAGCACTGAAGCTTTCTTT	CASSGGGSTEAFF
TRBD2	TRBV11-2	NA	TRBJ2-1	TGTGCCAGCAGCTTAGGGCGCGGGAGCATTTATGAGCAGTTCTTC	CASSLGRGSIYEQFF
NA	TRBV5-5	NA	TRBJ1-1	TGTGCCAGCAGACCGACCGGGAGGCTAACTGAAGCTTTCTTT	CASRPTGRLTEAFF
NA	TRBV18	NA	TRBJ2-5	TGTGCCAGCTCACCTGTACTGGGCGACGAGTACTTC	CASSPVLGDEYF
TRBD1	TRBV5-4	NA	TRBJ1-4	TGTGCCAGCAGCTTGGGAAGACAGGGGGATGAAAAACTGTTTTTT	CASSLGRQGDEKLFF
NA	TRBV4-3	NA	TRBJ1-4	TGCGCCAGCAGCCAAGCCCCAAGGGAAGAAAAACTGTTTTTT	CASSQAPREEKLFF
NA	TRBV19	NA	TRBJ1-3	TGTGCCAGTAGTTTGGGCACCTCTGGAAACACCATATATTTT	CASSLGTSGNTIYF
NA	TRBV6-5	NA	TRBJ2-7	TGTGCCAGCAGGAAGGACTCCTACGAGCAGTACTTC	CASRKDSYEQYF
TRBD2	TRBV6-4	NA	TRBJ2-1	TGTGCCAGCAGGAACACTAGCGGGGGGGCTTCCTACAATGAGCAGTTCTTC	CASRNTSGGASYNEQFF
TRBD2	TRBV5-1	NA	TRBJ2-5	TGCGCCAGCAGCTCGGGGAGGGAGGCAGAGACCCAGTACTTC	CASSSGREAETQYF
NA	TRBV20-1	once	TRBJ1-1	TGCAGTGCACTACCACAGAATGAAGCTTTCTTT	CSALPQNEAFF
NA	TRBV3-1/TRBV3-2	NA	TRBJ1-4	TGTGCCAGCAGCCCCGGACCTACTAATGAAAAACTGTTTTTT	CASSPGPTNEKLFF
TRBD2	TRBV4-3	NA	TRBJ2-3	TGCGCCAGCAGCCAAGATCCCCGGGCGGGGGGGCTCGATACGCAGTATTTT	CASSQDPRAGGLDTQYF
NA	TRBV27	NA	TRBJ1-5	TGTGCCAGCAGTTTATCGGGGGGCCGGGGCAATCAGCCCCAGCATTTT	CASSLSGGRGNQPQHF
NA	TRBV7-2	once	TRBJ2-7	TGTGCCAGCAGCTTAGAAGCTGGGACGGGCTACGAGCAGTACTTC	CASSLEAGTGYEQYF
NA	TRBV9	NA	TRBJ2-3	TGTGCCAGCGGCGGGGCTAGCACAGATACGCAGTATTTT	CASGGASTDTQYF
TRBD1	TRBV10-3	NA	TRBJ1-6	TGTGCCATCAGGAAGGGGTTTGGTGCAGGGGGGAAGGAGGCCCTCCACTTT	CAIRKGFGAGGKEALHF
NA	TRBV9	NA	TRBJ1-1	TGTGCCAGCAGCCCCGGACCCAGGACCTTGGGCACTGAAGCTTTCTTT	CASSPGPRTLGTEAFF
NA	TRBV9	NA	TRBJ2-2	TGTGCCAGCAGCGTAGTGGATTACACCGGGGAGCTGTTTTTT	CASSVVDYTGELFF
TRBD1	TRBV2	NA	TRBJ2-7	TGTGCCAGCAGCTCTTCCGGGACAGACTACACCTACGAGCAGTACTTC	CASSSSGTDYTYEQYF